This entry lists 10 T cell receptor beta chains sequenced from one sample in a study of CD8 T cells in ankylosing spondylitis. TCRdb called the 5' RACE reads again in MiXCR, with one record for every CDR3 protein. The sample contains roughly 120,000 distinct CDR3 sequences, roughly 13% of which appear only once. Sequences were obtained from blood, either unsorted or a sorted T cell fraction (not recorded which). The origin of the receptors is a female donor with ankylosing spondylitis or in good health (not recorded which).

This clonotype has at least ten counts. The chain combines TRBV7-8 with TRBJ2-7; TRBD1 agrees at 7 bases. This CDR3 region has 14 residues. Germline V gene lookup returns CDR1 SGHVS and CDR2 FQNEAQ. V lost 11 bases and J lost 5; bases outside the gene matches: 15. The CDR3 DNA follows: TGTGCCCAATTCCGGGGACAGAAGTCCCACGAGCAGTACTTC. This encodes CAQFRGQKSHEQYF.

This clonotype was seen more than once but under ten times. The chain recombines TRBV3-1 with TRBJ2-1, with D perhaps matching TRBD1 (5 bases). From germline, CDR1 is LGHDT and CDR2 YNNKEL (reference sequence). The CDR3 runs to 12 residues. The germline V and J ends were trimmed by 1 base and 8 bases, with 6 bases remaining between them. As DNA, the CDR3 is TGTGCCAGCAGCCAAGCAGGGCATGAGCAGTTCTTC. Translated, it gives CASSQAGHEQFF.

The chain is built from TRBV18 and TRBJ1-4; D gene ambiguous. V lost 3 bases, J lost 2 bases, and 7 bases lay in between. CDR3 length: 14 residues. Germline V gives CDR1 KGHSH, CDR2 LQKENI. CDR3 loop: CASSPRVTNEKLFF. DNA for the CDR3: TGTGCCAGCTCACCGAGGGTGACTAATGAAAAACTGTTTTTT.

The J gene is TRBJ1-2, the V gene TRBV5-1; no clear D gene. In germline, CDR1 is SGHRS, CDR2 YFSETQ. The CDR3 is 14 residues long. V was cut by 4 bases and J by 3 bases, with 13 bases left in between. CDR3 loop: CASSPLTPDYGYTF. The CDR3 DNA follows: TGCGCCAGCAGCCCCCTAACCCCAGACTATGGCTACACCTTC.

This clonotype has more than one count but fewer than ten. The rearrangement joins TRBV7-9 to TRBJ2-7, with D perhaps matching TRBD2 (5 bases). The germline V and J ends were trimmed by 4 bases and 6 bases, with 10 bases remaining between them. The CDR3 sequence is 12 residues long. Germline assignment: CDR1 SEHNR and CDR2 FQNEAQ (reference sequence). The CDR3 reads CASSSLEGEQYF. CDR3 in DNA: TGTGCCAGCAGCTCCTTAGAGGGCGAGCAGTACTTC.

The genes are TRBV7-2 and TRBJ2-2; 12 nucleotides line up with TRBD2. The CDR3 spans 17 residues. Trimming took 3 bases from V and 6 from J; bases not matched to a gene: 8. Germline-derived CDR1 and CDR2 are SGHTA and FQGNSA. In DNA, the CDR3 is TGTGCCAGCAGCTTGGGTAGACTAGCGGGAGTTTCCGGGGAGCTGTTTTTT. Translation gives CASSLGRLAGVSGELFF. Drawing the rest from reference TRBV7-2 and TRBJ2-2, the complete variable domain is GAGVSQSPSNKVTEKGKDVELRCDPISGHTALYWYRQSLGQGLEFLIYFQGNSAPDKSGLPSDRFSAERTGGSVSTLTIQRTQQEDSAVYLCASSLGRLAGVSGELFFGEGSRLTVL.

This clonotype was counted ten times or more. This chain joins TRBV20-1 and TRBJ1-2; a weak D match, TRBD1 (6 bases). Between the trimmed V and J ends, which lost 6 bases and 5 bases, there was a span of 13 bases. The CDR3 totals 12 residues. CDR1 and CDR2 from the germline V gene are DFQATT and SNEGSKA (reference sequence). CDR3 protein: CSAAATGYGYTF. For the CDR3, the DNA is TGCAGTGCAGCAGCGACAGGTTATGGCTACACCTTC.

The chain uses TRBV5-1 and TRBJ2-1; 11 positions match TRBD2. Per germline, CDR1 SGHRS and CDR2 YFSETQ. This CDR3 has 14 residues. V lost 7 bases and J lost 6; bases outside the gene matches: 6. CDR3 nucleotide sequence: TGCGCCAGCGAAATAGCGGGAGGGCGCAATGAGCAGTTCTTC. The encoded protein is CASEIAGGRNEQFF.

This clonotype showed up many times. This chain uses TRBV5-5 with TRBJ2-7; no reliable D call. The CDR3 sequence is 13 residues long. Trimming took 1 base from V and 2 from J, leaving 7 bases between them. CDR1 and CDR2 (germline): SGHKS, YYEKEE (reference sequence). The CDR3 nucleotides are TGTGCCAGCAGCTTGACAGCCACCTACGAGCAGTACTTC. This sequence encodes CASSLTATYEQYF.

This clonotype was found many times. The chain is built from TRBV10-3 and TRBJ2-5, with D possibly being TRBD2 (5 bases). CDR1 is ENHRY, CDR2 SYGVKD, per germline. Trimming removed 7 bases from V and 2 bases from J, with 11 bases in between. The length of the CDR3 is 13 residues. The CDR3 coding sequence is TGTGCCATCATGGCAGGACTTCAAGAGACCCAGTACTTC. Its translation: CAIMAGLQETQYF.